Below, 10 T cell receptor beta chains from the same sample are listed, as sequenced in a study of STAT5B mutations in CD4+ large granular lymphocyte leukemia. Libraries were prepared by immunoSEQ multiplex PCR; TCRdb keeps only in-frame clonotypes and omits some of them. Among some 35,000 clones, roughly 76% were seen once, and the ten largest hold 2% to 3%. Sequencing was done on a sample of CD4+ T cells from blood buffy coats. The receptors shown here come from a human donor in good health.

This clone came up a few times. The DNA for the CDR3 is TGTGCCAGTATCGAACAGAGGCGAGCTTTCTTT. Translated, it gives CASIEQRRAFF. The chain combines TRBV19 with TRBJ1-1; the D is unclear. Germline values: CDR1 LNHDA, CDR2 SQIVND (reference sequence). The CDR3 sequence is 11 residues long. The V end was cut by 7 bases, the J end by 10 bases, with 13 bases between.

This chain connects TRBV5-4 to TRBJ1-4, with D unclear. V was cut by 0 bases and J by 0 bases, with 3 bases left in between. The CDR3 covers 14 residues. Germline-derived CDR1 and CDR2 are SGHNT and YYREEE (reference sequence). The CDR3 DNA sequence: TGTGCCAGCAGCTTGGGCCCAACTAATGAAAAACTGTTTTTT. Encoded protein: CASSLGPTNEKLFF.

The chain has TRBV18 and TRBJ1-4, with a possible D match to TRBD1 (6 bases). Trimming left V 0 bases short and J 13 bases short, with 12 bases between. This CDR3 is 13 amino acids long. Germline CDR1 KGHSH, CDR2 LQKENI. Here the CDR3 DNA reads TGTGCCAGCTCACCACCTACAGGGTCTATACTGTTTTTT. This codes for CASSPPTGSILFF.

J is TRBJ1-1 and V is TRBV5-1; maybe TRBD1 (6 bases). The CDR3 extends over 15 amino acids. Trimming pared 4 bases from V and 11 bases from J, leaving 24 bases between. CDR1 is SGHRS, CDR2 YFSETQ, per germline. This CDR3 is CASSATGNLEQGAFF. The CDR3 region has the DNA TGCGCCAGCAGCGCCACAGGGAACCTTGAACAAGGGGCTTTCTTT.

The DNA for the CDR3 is TGTGCCAGCAGCTTGACAGGGGCGCCCGACGAGCAGTACTTC. This translates into CASSLTGAPDEQYF. V is TRBV7-2 and J is TRBJ2-7, with 8 bases that match TRBD1. V shed 3 bases, J shed 5 bases, and the junction held 6 bases outside the gene matches. CDR1 SGHTA and CDR2 FQGNSA come from the germline V gene. The CDR3 runs 14 residues.

V and J are TRBV4-1 and TRBJ2-3, with 7 bases fitting TRBD2. Germline CDR1 MGHRA, CDR2 YSYEKL. V lost 0 bases, J lost 3 bases, and 6 bases stayed unmatched. This CDR3 has 16 residues. CDR3 DNA: TGCGCCAGCAGCCAAGATGTGGCTAGCGGAACAGATACGCAGTATTTT. This codes for CASSQDVASGTDTQYF.

The rearrangement links TRBV11-2 to TRBJ2-4, with D perhaps TRBD2 (5 bases). The CDR3 length is 15 residues. Germline loops: CDR1 SGHAT, CDR2 FQNNGV. Trimming cost V 2 bases and J 9 bases, with 17 bases left between them. The CDR3 DNA reads TGTGCCAGCAGCTTAAATTCGGACTCAGCGTTCATTCAGTACTTC. It is translated as CASSLNSDSAFIQYF.

This chain uses TRBV2 with TRBJ2-7; D may match TRBD1 or TRBD2 (5 bases each). V dropped 5 bases and J dropped 7 bases, with 18 bases sitting between them. Germline CDR1 reads SNHLY; CDR2 reads FYNNEI. This CDR3 spans 14 amino acids. The CDR3 loop is CASSYRDPYMEQYF. The CDR3 DNA follows: TGTGCCAGCAGTTACCGGGACCCCTACATGGAGCAGTACTTC.

This chain uses TRBV5-5 with TRBJ2-3; TRBD2 matches 10 bases. Germline values: CDR1 SGHKS, CDR2 YYEKEE (reference sequence). V dropped 3 bases and J dropped 2; count of bases not matched to a gene: 6. This CDR3 spans 16 amino acids. CDR3 loop: CASSSRGLANTDTQYF. CDR3 coding DNA: TGTGCCAGCAGCTCCCGGGGACTAGCGAACACAGATACGCAGTATTTT.

J is TRBJ1-5 and V is TRBV2; 9 bases line up with TRBD1. The CDR3 is 16 residues long. Germline values: CDR1 SNHLY, CDR2 FYNNEI. V shed 3 bases and J 3 bases; nucleotides not matched to a gene: 6. The CDR3 DNA is TGTGCCAGCAGTGATAGAAGGACAGGGGCCAATCAGCCCCAGCATTTT. This gives the protein CASSDRRTGANQPQHF.